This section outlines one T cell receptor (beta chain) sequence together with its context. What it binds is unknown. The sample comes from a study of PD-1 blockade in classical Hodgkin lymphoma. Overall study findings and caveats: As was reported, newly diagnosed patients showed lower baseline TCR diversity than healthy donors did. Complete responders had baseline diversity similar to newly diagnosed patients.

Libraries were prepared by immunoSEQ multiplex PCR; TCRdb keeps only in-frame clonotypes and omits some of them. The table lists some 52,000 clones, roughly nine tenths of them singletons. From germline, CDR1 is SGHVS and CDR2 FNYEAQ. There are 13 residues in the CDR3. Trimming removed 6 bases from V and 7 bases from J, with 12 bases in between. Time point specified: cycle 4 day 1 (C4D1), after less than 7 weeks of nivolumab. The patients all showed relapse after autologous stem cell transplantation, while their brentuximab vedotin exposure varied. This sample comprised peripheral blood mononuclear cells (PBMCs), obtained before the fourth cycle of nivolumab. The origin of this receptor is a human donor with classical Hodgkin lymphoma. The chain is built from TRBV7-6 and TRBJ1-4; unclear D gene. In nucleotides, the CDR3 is TGTGCCAGCAGTCCGGGTCCAACTGAAAAACTGTTTTTT. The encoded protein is CASSPGPTEKLFF.